This is a list of T cell receptor beta chains from one sample in a study of blood T cell repertoires in COVID-19. Sequenced by immunoSEQ multiplex PCR; TCRdb stores in-frame clones only, minus some. The sample lists roughly 250,000 clones; under 85% were seen once. The sample consisted of peripheral blood. The receptors were gathered from a human donor with COVID-19, enrolled during active disease. The donor label of this sample is uncertain. Both conserved end residues are part of each CDR3. The D gene is left open where the match is weak. Size tells how often a clone was seen (once, few, many) or the class of an expanded clone, and some rows leave it out.

TRBJ1-5 | . | . | TRBV19 | TGTGCCAGTAGTCCTAGAAAGAATAGCAATCAGCCCCAGCATTTT | CASSPRKNSNQPQHF
TRBJ2-7 | . | . | TRBV18 | TGTGCCAGCTCACCACGCGGGAACTCCTACGAGCAGTACTTC | CASSPRGNSYEQYF
TRBJ1-2 | . | . | TRBV5-4 | TGTGCCAGCAGCCCGTCGACAGGCTATGGCTACACCTTC | CASSPSTGYGYTF
TRBJ2-3 | . | . | TRBV19 | TGTGCCAGTAGGACTCGGGGGAGCCGAAATACGCAGTATTTT | CASRTRGSRNTQYF
TRBJ1-6 | . | . | TRBV2 | TGTGCCAGCAGAGCCGGGACACCTGCCTCACCCCTCCACTTT | CASRAGTPASPLHF
TRBJ2-7 | . | . | TRBV12-3/TRBV12-4 | TGTGCCAGCGGTTTGGAGAACGCCTACGAGCAGTACTTC | CASGLENAYEQYF
TRBJ1-5 | . | . | TRBV6-2/TRBV6-3 | TGTGCCAGCAGTAATTTCGACAGAAGCAATCAGCCCCAGCATTTT | CASSNFDRSNQPQHF
TRBJ1-3 | . | . | TRBV30 | TGTGCCTGGGAAACAGGACCTGGAAACACCATATATTTT | CAWETGPGNTIYF
TRBJ1-5 | . | . | TRBV30 | TGTGCCTGGAGTTACAGTCTCAATCAGCCCCAGCATTTT | CAWSYSLNQPQHF
TRBJ2-7 | . | TRBD2 | TRBV7-9 | TGTGCCAGCAGTTCCACTAGCGCGAGCTCCTACGAGCAGTACTTC | CASSSTSASSYEQYF
TRBJ1-1 | . | . | TRBV18 | TGTGCCAGCTCAGGGCAGATGAACACTGAAGCTTTCTTT | CASSGQMNTEAFF
TRBJ2-3 | . | TRBD2 | TRBV4-3 | TGCGCCAGCAGCCAAGATAGTCCTAGCGGATATAGCACAGATACGCAGTATTTT | CASSQDSPSGYSTDTQYF
TRBJ2-7 | . | TRBD1 | TRBV6-6 | TGTGCCAGCAGTTACTCCGGACAGGGCTCCTACGAGCAGTACTTC | CASSYSGQGSYEQYF
TRBJ2-1 | . | . | TRBV14 | TGTGCCAGCAGCGCTCCGGGACACAGATACAATGAGCAGTTCTTC | CASSAPGHRYNEQFF
TRBJ1-4 | . | TRBD1 | TRBV19 | TGTGCCAGTCGGGACCCGAGGACAGGCCCTAATGAAAAACTGTTTTTT | CASRDPRTGPNEKLFF
TRBJ1-4 | . | . | TRBV11-2 | TGTGCCAGCAGCTTAGATGTAAATAATGAAAAACTGTTTTTT | CASSLDVNNEKLFF
TRBJ1-1 | . | TRBD1 | TRBV7-2 | TGTGCCAGCACCGGACCAGGGGGCGGAGTTGAAGCTTTCTTT | CASTGPGGGVEAFF
TRBJ2-1 | . | . | TRBV9 | TGTGCCAGCAGCGTAGGTTCAGCGGTAGGCTACAATGAGCAGTTCTTC | CASSVGSAVGYNEQFF
TRBJ1-1 | . | TRBD1 | TRBV14 | TGTGCCAGCAGGTACGGACAGGGGCCGAACACTGAAGCTTTCTTT | CASRYGQGPNTEAFF
TRBJ1-2 | once | . | TRBV6-5 | TGTGCCAGCAGTTACAGGGGGAACAACTATGGCTACACCTTC | CASSYRGNNYGYTF
TRBJ2-7 | . | TRBD2 | TRBV7-9 | TGTGCCAGCAGCTTAACGGGGACTAGCGACGAGCAGTACTTC | CASSLTGTSDEQYF
TRBJ1-1 | . | TRBD1 | TRBV28 | TGTGCCAGCAGGCTACTACAGGGGATGAACACTGAAGCTTTCTTT | CASRLLQGMNTEAFF
TRBJ1-5 | . | TRBD1 | TRBV6-5 | TGTGCCAGCAGCCCGGGACAGCAAAATCAGCCCCAGCATTTT | CASSPGQQNQPQHF
TRBJ2-7 | . | TRBD1 | TRBV29-1 | TGCAGCGCCAAGACAGGGAACGAGCAGTACTTC | CSAKTGNEQYF
TRBJ1-1 | . | . | TRBV28 | TGTGCCAGCCGAACTGGGGGGGAGAACACTGAAGCTTTCTTT | CASRTGGENTEAFF
TRBJ1-2 | . | . | TRBV30 | TGTGCCGACGGGGGGATGGGTGGCTACACCTTC | CADGGMGGYTF
TRBJ2-7 | . | TRBD2 | TRBV11-2 | TGTGCCAGCAGCCCTCCCCTGGCGGGAGAGGCGTACTTC | CASSPPLAGEAYF
TRBJ1-1 | once | TRBD1 | TRBV19 | TGTGCCAGTAGGACAGGACAGGGGAACACTGAAGCTTTCTTT | CASRTGQGNTEAFF